The text below deals with one T cell receptor beta chain. Its antigen is unidentified. Germline lookup yields CDR1 MNHNY and CDR2 SVGAGI (reference sequence). CDR3 length equals 13 residues. J gave up 5 bases and V 2 bases, and 3 bases lay outside the gene matches. This sample stems from a study of CD8 T cell repertoires and HIV-1 epitope variants. Study as a whole: Each of Twenty-five Gag and Nef epitope peptides stimulated a separate culture. The baseline condition was 1M T cells left uncultured.

Data came from immunoSEQ multiplex PCR; TCRdb stores just in-frame clones and leaves some out. The data show some 5,600 clones, less than 70% seen once. This chain joins TRBV6-6 and TRBJ2-7; 7 nucleotides agree with TRBD1. The receptor was derived from a male donor with HIV. The sequenced sample consisted of cultured CD8+ T cells derived from PBMCs. CDR3 protein: CASSYQGVNEQYF. The DNA of the CDR3 is TGTGCCAGCAGTTACCAGGGGGTGAACGAGCAGTACTTC.